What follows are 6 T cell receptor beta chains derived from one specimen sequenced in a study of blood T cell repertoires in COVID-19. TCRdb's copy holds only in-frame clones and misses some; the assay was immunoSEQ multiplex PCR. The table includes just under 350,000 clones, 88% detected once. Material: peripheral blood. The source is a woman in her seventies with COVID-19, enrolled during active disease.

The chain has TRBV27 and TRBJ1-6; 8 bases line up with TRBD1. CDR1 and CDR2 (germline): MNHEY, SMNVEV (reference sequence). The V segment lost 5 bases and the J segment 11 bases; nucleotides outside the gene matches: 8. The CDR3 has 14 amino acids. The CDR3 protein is CASSPGTGVPPLHF. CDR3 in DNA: TGTGCCAGCAGTCCCGGGACAGGTGTCCCACCCCTCCACTTT.

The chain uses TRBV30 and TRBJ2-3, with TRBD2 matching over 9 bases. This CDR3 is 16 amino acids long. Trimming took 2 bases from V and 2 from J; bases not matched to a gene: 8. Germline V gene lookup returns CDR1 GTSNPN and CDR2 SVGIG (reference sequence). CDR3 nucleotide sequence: TGTGCCTGGAGTCAGCACAGCGGGGGGAACACAGATACGCAGTATTTT. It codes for CAWSQHSGGNTDTQYF.

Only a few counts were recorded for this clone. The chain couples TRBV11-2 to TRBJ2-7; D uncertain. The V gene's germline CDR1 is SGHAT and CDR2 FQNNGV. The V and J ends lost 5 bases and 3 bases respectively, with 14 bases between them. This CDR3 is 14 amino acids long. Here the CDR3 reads CASSPTLLLYEQYF. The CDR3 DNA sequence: TGTGCCAGCAGCCCTACGCTTCTTCTCTACGAGCAGTACTTC.

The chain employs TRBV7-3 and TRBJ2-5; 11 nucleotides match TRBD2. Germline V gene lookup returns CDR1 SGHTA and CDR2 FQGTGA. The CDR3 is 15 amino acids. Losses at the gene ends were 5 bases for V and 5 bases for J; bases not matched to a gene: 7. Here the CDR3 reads CASSPHSGGEETQYF. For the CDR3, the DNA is TGTGCCAGCAGCCCCCATAGCGGGGGGGAGGAGACCCAGTACTTC.

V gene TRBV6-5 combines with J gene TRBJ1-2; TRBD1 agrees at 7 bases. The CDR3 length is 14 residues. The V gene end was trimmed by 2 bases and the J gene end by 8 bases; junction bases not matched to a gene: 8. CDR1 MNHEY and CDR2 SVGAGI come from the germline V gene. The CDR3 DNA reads TGTGCCAGCAGTTACAACGAACAGGGGAGAGGCTACACCTTC. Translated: CASSYNEQGRGYTF.

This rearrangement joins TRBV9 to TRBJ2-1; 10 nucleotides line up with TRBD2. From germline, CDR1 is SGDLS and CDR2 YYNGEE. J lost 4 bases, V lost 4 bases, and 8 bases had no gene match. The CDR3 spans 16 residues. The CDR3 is CASSSQRGGFYNEQFF. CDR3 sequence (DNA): TGTGCCAGCAGCTCGCAGCGGGGGGGCTTTTACAATGAGCAGTTCTTC.